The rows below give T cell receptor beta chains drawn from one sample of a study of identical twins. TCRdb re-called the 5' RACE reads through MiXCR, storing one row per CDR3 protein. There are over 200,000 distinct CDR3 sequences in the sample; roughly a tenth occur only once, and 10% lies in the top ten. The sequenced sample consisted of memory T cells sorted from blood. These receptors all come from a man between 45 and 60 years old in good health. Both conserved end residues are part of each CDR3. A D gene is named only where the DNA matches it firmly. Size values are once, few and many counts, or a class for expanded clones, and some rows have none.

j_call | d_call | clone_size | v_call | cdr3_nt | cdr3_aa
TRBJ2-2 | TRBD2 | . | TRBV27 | TGTGCCAGCAGCGCTAGTGGGGGGGCCGGGGAGCTGTTTTTT | CASSASGGAGELFF
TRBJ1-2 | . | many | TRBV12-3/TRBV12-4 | TGTGCCAGCAGGCCTGTGGGAGCGAGCTATGGCTACACCTTC | CASRPVGASYGYTF
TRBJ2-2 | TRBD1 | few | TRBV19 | TGTGCCAGTAGTATAGATCTCGGGGGACAGGCCACCGGGGAGCTGTTTTTT | CASSIDLGGQATGELFF
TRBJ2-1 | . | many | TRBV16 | TGTGCCAGCAGCCAATCGCTCGTGGGCAATGAGCAGTTCTTC | CASSQSLVGNEQFF
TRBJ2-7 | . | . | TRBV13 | TGTGCCAGCAGCTTAAATAGGGTCCACGAGCAGTACTTC | CASSLNRVHEQYF
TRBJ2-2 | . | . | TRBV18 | TGTGCCAGCTCACCACCCGAAGGGAGAACCGGGGAGCTGTTTTTT | CASSPPEGRTGELFF
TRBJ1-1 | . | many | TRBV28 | TGTGCCACCCAACCGGCGGAGACCACTGAAGCTTTCTTT | CATQPAETTEAFF
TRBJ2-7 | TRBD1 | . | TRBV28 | TGTGCCAGCAGAAAGGGACAGGGAAGGTCCGAGCAGTACTTC | CASRKGQGRSEQYF
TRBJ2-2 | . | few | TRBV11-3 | TGTGCCAGCAGCCCCAGGGAGGACACCGGGGAGCTGTTTTTT | CASSPREDTGELFF
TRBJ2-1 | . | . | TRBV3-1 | TGTGCCAGCAGCCAAGGGGAGATCCGCAATGAGCAGTTCTTC | CASSQGEIRNEQFF
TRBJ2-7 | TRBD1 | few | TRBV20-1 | TGCAGTGCCGAAAGATCCGGGACAGGGAACGACGAGCAGTACTTC | CSAERSGTGNDEQYF
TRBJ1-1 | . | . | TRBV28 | TGTGCCAGCAGGAAGACGGAGTTTGAAGCTTTCTTT | CASRKTEFEAFF
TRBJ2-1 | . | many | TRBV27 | TGTGCCAGCAGTTTGTCGAGGGCCTACAATGAGCAGTTCTTC | CASSLSRAYNEQFF
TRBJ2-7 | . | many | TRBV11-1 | TGTGCCAGCAGCTTTGAGGCTTCTTGGGCTAGTTTGTCCTACGAGCAGTACTTC | CASSFEASWASLSYEQYF
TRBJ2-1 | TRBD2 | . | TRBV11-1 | TGTGCCAGCAGCCTATATCTAGCGGGGGCCCCTGAGCAGTTCTTC | CASSLYLAGAPEQFF
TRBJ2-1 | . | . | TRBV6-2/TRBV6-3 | TGTGCCAGCAGGCTACCGGGCCTCCAGAATGAGCAGTTCTTC | CASRLPGLQNEQFF
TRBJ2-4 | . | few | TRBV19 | TGTGCCAGTAGTGCGGATAATCTAGCCAAAAACATTCAGTACTTC | CASSADNLAKNIQYF
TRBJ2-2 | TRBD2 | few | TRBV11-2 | TGTGCCAGCAGCTCCTCAACTAGCGGGAGGACCACCGGGGAGCTGTTTTTT | CASSSSTSGRTTGELFF
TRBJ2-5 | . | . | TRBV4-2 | TGTGCCAGCAGCCTCCACCGAGCCAGGGCGGAGACCCAGTACTTC | CASSLHRARAETQYF
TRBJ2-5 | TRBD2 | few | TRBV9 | TGTGCCAGCAGCCCCGGGACTAGCGGAATATCGGGGACCCAGTACTTC | CASSPGTSGISGTQYF